A selection of T cell receptor beta chains follows, all from one sample in a study of Ad26.COV2.S vaccination and SARS-CoV-2 variants. TCRdb's table, derived via immunoSEQ multiplex PCR, lists solely in-frame clones and lacks some. The table lists roughly 700,000 clones, roughly 90% of them singletons, with approximately 1.5% in the top ten. Sequenced here: peripheral blood, sampled in a trial of Ad26.COV2.S vaccine versus placebo. These receptors were collected from a person between 18 and 60 years old who received the Ad26.COV2.S COVID-19 vaccine or a placebo. Each CDR3 is given with its conserved first and last residue. A D gene is named only where the DNA matches it firmly. Clone size is not always given. Where it is, it says once, few, many or a class for expanded clones.

>-|TRBJ1-2|-|TRBV5-4
CASSPAGGAPNYGYTF
TGTGCCAGCAGCCCGGCGGGGGGAGCCCCTAACTATGGCTACACCTTC
>-|TRBJ2-4|-|TRBV4-3
CASSQDALGVAKNIQYF
TGCGCCAGCAGCCAAGACGCCTTGGGGGTAGCCAAAAACATTCAGTACTTC
>-|TRBJ2-5|-|TRBV11-3
CASSHGVTRIGETQYF
TGTGCCAGCAGCCATGGCGTAACCCGCATTGGGGAGACCCAGTACTTC
>-|TRBJ2-1|-|TRBV25-1
CASSEGVSRQGGDNEQFF
TGTGCCAGCAGTGAAGGGGTGTCTAGGCAGGGGGGCGACAATGAGCAGTTCTTC
>-|TRBJ2-4|-|TRBV5-1
CASQEGGATSIQYF
TGCGCCAGCCAAGAGGGGGGAGCTACTAGCATTCAGTACTTC
>-|TRBJ1-1|-|TRBV4-3
CASSHLTDSNTEAFF
TGCGCCAGCAGCCATCTGACAGACTCGAACACTGAAGCTTTCTTT
>-|TRBJ1-1|-|TRBV6-5
CASRSVGTTEAFF
TGTGCCAGCAGGTCGGTGGGGACAACTGAAGCTTTCTTT
>-|TRBJ1-5|-|TRBV4-2
CASSPPSGGPQHF
TGTGCCAGCAGCCCGCCTTCTGGGGGGCCCCAGCATTTT
>-|TRBJ1-3|-|TRBV3-1/TRBV3-2
CASRPNPGNTIYF
TGTGCCAGCAGACCCAACCCTGGAAACACCATATATTTT
>-|TRBJ1-6|-|TRBV5-1
CASSLAGGGSPLHF
TGCGCCAGCAGCTTGGCTGGGGGTGGCTCACCCCTCCACTTT
>-|TRBJ2-7|TRBD2|TRBV30
CAWSAGRTSGGAYEQYF
TGTGCCTGGAGCGCTGGAAGGACTAGCGGGGGGGCCTACGAGCAGTACTTC
>few|TRBJ2-7|-|TRBV5-4
CASSPGKSEQYF
TGTGCCAGCAGCCCGGGGAAGTCCGAGCAGTACTTC
>-|TRBJ1-2|-|TRBV7-2
CASSPYLAGYTF
TGTGCCAGCAGCCCCTATTTAGCGGGCTACACCTTC
>-|TRBJ1-2|-|TRBV30
CAWNPGSNYGYTF
TGTGCCTGGAATCCGGGATCTAACTATGGCTACACCTTC
>-|TRBJ2-7|-|TRBV6-5
CASSLNYEQYF
TGTGCCAGCAGTCTTAACTACGAGCAGTACTTC
>-|TRBJ1-1|-|TRBV30
CAWRRDGTEAFF
TGTGCCTGGAGGAGGGACGGCACTGAAGCTTTCTTT
>-|TRBJ2-6|-|TRBV4-2
CASSQEQSGLGANVLTF
TGTGCCAGCAGCCAAGAGCAGTCCGGGTTGGGGGCCAACGTCCTGACTTTC
>once|TRBJ2-3|-|TRBV4-1
CASSQDKGLLTDTQYF
TGCGCCAGCAGCCAAGATAAAGGACTACTCACAGATACGCAGTATTTT
>-|TRBJ2-7|-|TRBV6-5
CASSYSSTRRGSEQYF
TGTGCCAGCAGTTACTCGTCAACAAGGAGGGGCTCCGAGCAGTACTTC
>-|TRBJ1-1|-|TRBV18
CASSPPSTEAFF
TGTGCCAGCTCACCACCGAGTACTGAAGCTTTCTTT
>-|TRBJ2-7|-|TRBV25-1
CASSEFSRIGGGDEQYF
TGTGCCAGCAGTGAATTCTCCCGGATTGGGGGCGGCGACGAGCAGTACTTC
>-|TRBJ2-7|-|TRBV7-6
CASSLEGFGSYEQYF
TGTGCCAGCAGCTTAGAAGGGTTTGGGTCCTACGAGCAGTACTTC
>few|TRBJ2-6|-|TRBV5-5
CASSSARSGANVLTF
TGTGCCAGCAGCTCGGCCCGCTCTGGGGCCAACGTCCTGACTTTC
>-|TRBJ2-5|TRBD1|TRBV3-1/TRBV3-2
CASSPLGTAKETQYF
TGTGCCAGCAGCCCCCTCGGGACAGCCAAAGAGACCCAGTACTTC
>-|TRBJ2-5|TRBD1|TRBV25-1
CASSDPGQRETQYF
TGTGCCAGCAGTGACCCGGGACAGCGGGAGACCCAGTACTTC
>-|TRBJ1-1|TRBD1|TRBV6-1
CASSEGQGARNTEAFF
TGTGCCAGCAGTGAAGGACAGGGGGCTCGGAACACTGAAGCTTTCTTT
>-|TRBJ2-4|-|TRBV5-6
CASSLEGPQYF
TGTGCCAGCAGCTTGGAGGGGCCTCAGTACTTC
>-|TRBJ1-5|TRBD1|TRBV4-2
CASSQVGTGGNQPQHF
TGTGCCAGCAGCCAAGTGGGGACAGGGGGAAATCAGCCCCAGCATTTT
>-|TRBJ2-3|TRBD1|TRBV24-1
CATPTGKGTDTQYF
TGTGCCACCCCGACAGGGAAAGGCACAGATACGCAGTATTTT
>-|TRBJ2-5|-|TRBV6-5
CASSYESMERQETQYF
TGTGCCAGCAGTTACGAAAGTATGGAGCGGCAAGAGACCCAGTACTTC
>-|TRBJ2-4|TRBD1|TRBV15
CATSEQGVPAKNIQYF
TGTGCCACCAGCGAGCAGGGGGTACCGGCCAAAAACATTCAGTACTTC
>-|TRBJ2-7|-|TRBV3-1/TRBV3-2
CASSIRDGYEQYF
TGTGCCAGCAGCATCCGGGACGGGTACGAGCAGTACTTC
>-|TRBJ2-2|-|TRBV27
CASSWRGAFGGELFF
TGTGCCAGCAGTTGGAGAGGGGCTTTTGGCGGGGAGCTGTTTTTT
>-|TRBJ1-1|-|TRBV6-2/TRBV6-3
CASSYSVVGGIEAFF
TGTGCCAGCAGTTACTCTGTAGTGGGGGGTATCGAAGCTTTCTTT
>-|TRBJ2-1|-|TRBV7-3
CASSPGRGNEQFF
TGTGCCAGCAGCCCCGGGCGGGGCAATGAGCAGTTCTTC
>-|TRBJ1-5|-|TRBV4-1
CASSPTGNQPQHF
TGCGCCAGCAGCCCAACAGGGAACCAGCCCCAGCATTTT
>-|TRBJ2-1|-|TRBV2
CASRPTASSYNEQFF
TGTGCCAGCAGACCGACAGCGAGCTCCTACAATGAGCAGTTCTTC
>-|TRBJ2-6|TRBD2|TRBV7-2
CASSLAGGASGANVLTF
TGTGCCAGCAGCTTAGCGGGAGGGGCCTCTGGGGCCAACGTCCTGACTTTC
>-|TRBJ2-5|-|TRBV7-2
CASSLTSWGETQYF
TGTGCCAGCAGCTTAACCTCCTGGGGGGAGACCCAGTACTTC
>-|TRBJ1-5|-|TRBV6-5
CASSSRGRGNQPQHF
TGTGCCAGCAGTTCCAGGGGACGTGGCAATCAGCCCCAGCATTTT
>-|TRBJ2-7|-|TRBV6-5
CASSYRNRAYEQYF
TGTGCCAGCAGTTATCGCAACAGGGCCTACGAGCAGTACTTC
>-|TRBJ1-3|-|TRBV12-3/TRBV12-4
CASTGSGNTIYF
TGTGCCAGCACGGGCTCTGGAAACACCATATATTTT
>-|TRBJ1-1|-|TRBV19
CATQVNSGNTEAFF
TGTGCCACTCAAGTTAACTCTGGGAACACTGAAGCTTTCTTT
>-|TRBJ1-4|-|TRBV7-8
CASSLYTGLKLFF
TGTGCCAGCAGCTTATATACTGGGTTGAAACTGTTTTTT
>once|TRBJ1-6|-|TRBV2
CASSEGSPLHF
TGTGCCAGCAGTGAAGGTTCACCCCTCCACTTT